This TCR beta chain appears in the sequencing data of a study of neurological immune-mediated disorders. Study-wide findings and caveats: Phylogenetic grouping assigned the repertoires of 18 of 34 multiple sclerosis patients to a single related-CDR3 cluster, representing a possible signature.

The CDR3 loop spans 13 amino acids. The germline V and J ends were trimmed by 4 bases and 1 base, with 8 bases remaining between them. Germline V lookup: CDR1 SGHKS, CDR2 YYEKEE (reference sequence). The unsorted libraries were prepared from 2 million PBMCs (stored at -80 C). The authors obtained over 180 million TCR-beta sequences from 15-18 subjects per sequencing run. TCRdb re-derived calls from the 5' RACE reads in MiXCR, one entry per CDR3 protein. The table has about 120,000 distinct CDR3 sequences, about 3.4% seen once. This clonotype was seen repeatedly, ten times or more. Its specificity is unknown.

The sequenced material came from PBMCs. This chain links TRBV5-5 with TRBJ1-1, with D perhaps matching TRBD1 (5 bases). The sequence was collected from a woman in her twenties or thirties with multiple sclerosis. The CDR3 DNA sequence: TGTGCCAGCAGCCCGGACAAGAACACTGAAGCTTTCTTT. It translates to CASSPDKNTEAFF.